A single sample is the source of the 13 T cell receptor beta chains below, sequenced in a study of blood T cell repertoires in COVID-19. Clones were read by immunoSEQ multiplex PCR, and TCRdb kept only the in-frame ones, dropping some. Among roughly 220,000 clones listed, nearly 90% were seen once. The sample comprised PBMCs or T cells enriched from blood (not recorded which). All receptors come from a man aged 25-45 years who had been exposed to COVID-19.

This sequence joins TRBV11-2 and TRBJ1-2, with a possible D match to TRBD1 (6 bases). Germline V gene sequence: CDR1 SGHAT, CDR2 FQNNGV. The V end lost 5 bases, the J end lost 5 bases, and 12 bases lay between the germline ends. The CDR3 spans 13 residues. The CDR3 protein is CASSPDRRYGYTF. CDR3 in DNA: TGTGCCAGCAGCCCGGACAGAAGATATGGCTACACCTTC.

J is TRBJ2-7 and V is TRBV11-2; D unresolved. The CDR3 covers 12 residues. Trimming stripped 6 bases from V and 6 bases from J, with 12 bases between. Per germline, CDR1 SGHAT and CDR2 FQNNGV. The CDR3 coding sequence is TGTGCCAGCAGTCAAAGCTGGGCCGAGCAGTACTTC. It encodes CASSQSWAEQYF.

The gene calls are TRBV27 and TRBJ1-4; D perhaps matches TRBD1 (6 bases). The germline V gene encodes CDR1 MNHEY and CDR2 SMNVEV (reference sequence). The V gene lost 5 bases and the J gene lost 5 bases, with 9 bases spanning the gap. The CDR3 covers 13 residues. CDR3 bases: TGTGCCAGCAGTCTGGACAGAAATGAAAAACTGTTTTTT. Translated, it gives CASSLDRNEKLFF.

The DNA of the CDR3 is TGTGCCAGCAGCCAGGGACAGGGCACAGATACGCAGTATTTT. Encoded protein: CASSQGQGTDTQYF. V and J are TRBV3-1 (or the pseudogene TRBV3-2) and TRBJ2-3, with TRBD1 matching 8 bases. The CDR3 totals 14 residues. CDR1 and CDR2 (germline): LGHDT, YNNKEL (reference sequence). The ends lost 3 bases at V and 1 base at J; junction bases unmatched: 0.

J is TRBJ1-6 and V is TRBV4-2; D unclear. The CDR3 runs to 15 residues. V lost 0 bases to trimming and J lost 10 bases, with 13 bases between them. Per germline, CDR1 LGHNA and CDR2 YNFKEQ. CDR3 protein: CASSQERGGRSPLHF. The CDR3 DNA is TGTGCCAGCAGCCAAGAGCGGGGAGGAAGGTCACCCCTCCACTTT.

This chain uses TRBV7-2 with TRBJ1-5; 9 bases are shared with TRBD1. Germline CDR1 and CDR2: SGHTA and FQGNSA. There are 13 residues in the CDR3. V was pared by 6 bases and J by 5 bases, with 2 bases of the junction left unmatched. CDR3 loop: CASSRQGDQPQHF. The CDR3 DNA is TGTGCCAGCAGTCGACAGGGGGATCAGCCCCAGCATTTT.

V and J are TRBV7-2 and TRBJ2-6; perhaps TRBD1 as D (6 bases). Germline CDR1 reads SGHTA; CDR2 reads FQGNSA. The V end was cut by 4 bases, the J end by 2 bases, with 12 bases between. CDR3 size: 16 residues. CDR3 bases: TGTGCCAGCAGCTCATTCAGGGGCACTGGGGCCAACGTCCTGACTTTC. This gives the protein CASSSFRGTGANVLTF. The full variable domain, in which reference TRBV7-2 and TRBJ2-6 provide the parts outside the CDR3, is GAGVSQSPSNKVTEKGKDVELRCDPISGHTALYWYRQSLGQGLEFLIYFQGNSAPDKSGLPSDRFSAERTGGSVSTLTIQRTQQEDSAVYLCASSSFRGTGANVLTFGAGSRLTVL.

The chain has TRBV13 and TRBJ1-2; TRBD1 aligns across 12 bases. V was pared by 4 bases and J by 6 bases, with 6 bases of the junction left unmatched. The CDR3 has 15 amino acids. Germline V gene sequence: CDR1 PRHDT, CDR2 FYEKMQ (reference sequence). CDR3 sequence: CASSWGTGGRDGYTF. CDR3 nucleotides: TGTGCCAGCAGCTGGGGGACAGGGGGCAGGGATGGCTACACCTTC.

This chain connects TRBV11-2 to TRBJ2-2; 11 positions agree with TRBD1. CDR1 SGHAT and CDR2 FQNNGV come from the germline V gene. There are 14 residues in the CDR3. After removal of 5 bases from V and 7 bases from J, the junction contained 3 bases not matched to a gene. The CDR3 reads CASSGTGGFGELFF. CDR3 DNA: TGTGCCAGCAGCGGGACAGGGGGATTCGGGGAGCTGTTTTTT. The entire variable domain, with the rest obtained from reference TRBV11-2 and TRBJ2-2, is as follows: EAGVAQSPRYKIIEKRQSVAFWCNPISGHATLYWYQQILGQGPKLLIQFQNNGVVDDSQLPKDRFSAERLKGVDSTLKIQPAKLEDSAVYLCASSGTGGFGELFFGEGSRLTVL.

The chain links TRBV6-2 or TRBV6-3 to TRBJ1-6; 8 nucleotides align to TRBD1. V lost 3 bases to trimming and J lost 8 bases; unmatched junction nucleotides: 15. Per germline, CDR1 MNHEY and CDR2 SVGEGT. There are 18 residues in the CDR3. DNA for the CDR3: TGTGCCAGCAGTTATACCTCCGGACAGGGAACATCAGATTCACCCCTCCACTTT. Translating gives CASSYTSGQGTSDSPLHF.

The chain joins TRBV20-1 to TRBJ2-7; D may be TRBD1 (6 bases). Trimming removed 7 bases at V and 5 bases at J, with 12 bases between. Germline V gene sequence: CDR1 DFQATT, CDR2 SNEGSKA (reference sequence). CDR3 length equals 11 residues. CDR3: CSGGHANEQYF. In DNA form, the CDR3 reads TGCAGTGGGGGACATGCGAACGAGCAGTACTTC.

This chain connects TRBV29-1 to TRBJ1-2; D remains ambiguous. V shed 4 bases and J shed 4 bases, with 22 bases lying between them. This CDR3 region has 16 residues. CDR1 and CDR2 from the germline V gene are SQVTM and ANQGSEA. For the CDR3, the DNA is TGCAGCGTTGGGGAGGTGGGCAGCGGATACCCCTATGGCTACACCTTC. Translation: CSVGEVGSGYPYGYTF.

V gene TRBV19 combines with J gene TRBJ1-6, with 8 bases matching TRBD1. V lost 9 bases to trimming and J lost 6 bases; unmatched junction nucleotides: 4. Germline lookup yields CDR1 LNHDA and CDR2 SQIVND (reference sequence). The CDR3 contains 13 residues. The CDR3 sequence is CASGQGLNSPLHF. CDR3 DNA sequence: TGTGCCAGCGGACAGGGCCTTAATTCACCCCTCCACTTT.